This entry describes one T cell receptor (beta chain). Antigen unknown. The data were obtained in a study of T cell responses to AZD1222 COVID-19 vaccine. Findings of the study overall: It was only a handful of AZD1222 recipients who were seropositive at baseline. Donors, mostly white British, included more females; clonal diversity was possibly underestimated.

V shed 0 bases, J shed 3 bases, and the junction held 7 bases outside the gene matches. In germline, CDR1 is SGHRS, CDR2 YFSETQ. The CDR3 runs 16 residues. The assay was immunoSEQ multiplex PCR, and TCRdb's table has in-frame clones only and misses some. The table records around 180,000 clones, 90% to 95% of them present only once. V is TRBV5-1 and J is TRBJ2-7; 9 bases align to TRBD1. This sequence was found in an adult in good health. This specimen was peripheral blood, taken on day 0 of AZD1222 vaccination. In DNA form, the CDR3 reads TGCGCCAGCAGCTTGGCCCTCGGGACAGGGAACTACGAGCAGTACTTC. This encodes CASSLALGTGNYEQYF.